This T cell receptor (beta chain) was observed in a study of blood T cell repertoires in COVID-19. It was during active infection that Seattle patients were enrolled and then longitudinally followed. Per the authors' pipeline: By means of reference gene primer amplification, nucleated cell counts were estimated. Using immunoSEQ multiplex PCR, the repertoire was profiled, and TCRdb retains in-frame clones only, with some absent. Clonal size and the V and J genes are those of that table, whereas D and trimming came from the DNA. The table lists 100,000 to 150,000 clones, about 89% of them singletons. The specimen sequenced was peripheral blood. The sequence was collected from a woman in her 70s with COVID-19, enrolled during active disease.

CDR3 sequence (DNA): TGTGCCAGCAGCTTAGATCTCCCCGGCAGGAACCCTGGAAACACCATATATTTT. Residues: CASSLDLPGRNPGNTIYF. The V call is TRBV11-2, the J call TRBJ1-3; D is undetermined. This CDR3 is 18 amino acids long. In germline, CDR1 is SGHAT, CDR2 FQNNGV. With 0 bases removed from V and 2 bases from J, the gap between germline ends came to 17 bases.